Given below is one T cell receptor (beta chain) in context. The antigen is undetermined. This specimen includes other DNA sequences encoding the same CDR3. The record originates from a study of shared clonotypes between healthy human individuals. Across the whole study: Each donor had three CD4 naive, three CD4 memory, two CD8 naive and one CD8 memory plate.

The germline V gene has CDR1 SEHNR and CDR2 FQNEAQ (reference sequence). J was trimmed by 1 base and V by 5 bases; bases with no gene match: 8. The CDR3 extends over 16 amino acids. The assay ran at deep level. This table comes from immunoSEQ multiplex PCR, and its TCRdb copy is limited to in-frame clones, with some not included. The sample includes about 1,800,000 clones, about 94% of them seen just once. Terminally differentiated effector memory CD45RA+ cells were left out of the naive CD8 fraction, which was CD45RO-negative and positively selected for CCR7. Study results and limitations: How much donors shared clonotypes was expected to be affected by sequencing depth. Among the subsets, naive ones generally showed larger estimated richness than memory ones.

This chain connects TRBV7-9 to TRBJ2-7; 10 positions match TRBD1. The source of this sequence is a man between 18 and 35 years old in good health. The sequenced material came from naive CD8+ T cells sorted from blood. In nucleotides, the CDR3 is TGTGCCAGCAGCCCCACTCCGGGACAGGGGTCCTACGAGCAGTACTTC. It yields the protein CASSPTPGQGSYEQYF.